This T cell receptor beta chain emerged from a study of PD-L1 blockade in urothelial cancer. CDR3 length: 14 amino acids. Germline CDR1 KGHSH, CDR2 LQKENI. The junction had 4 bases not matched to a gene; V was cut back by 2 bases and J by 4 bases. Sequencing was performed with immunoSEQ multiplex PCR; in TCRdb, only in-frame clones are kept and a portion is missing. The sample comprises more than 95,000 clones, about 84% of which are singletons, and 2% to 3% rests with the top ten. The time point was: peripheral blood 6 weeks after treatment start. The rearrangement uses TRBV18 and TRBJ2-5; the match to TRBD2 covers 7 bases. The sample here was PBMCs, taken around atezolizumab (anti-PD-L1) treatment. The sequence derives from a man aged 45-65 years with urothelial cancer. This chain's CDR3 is CASSPGLVPETQYF. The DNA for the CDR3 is TGTGCCAGCTCACCAGGACTAGTCCCAGAGACCCAGTACTTC.